This T cell receptor beta chain was observed in a study of T cell responses to AZD1222 COVID-19 vaccine. Looking at the study overall: Samples with a second dose at about 4 or about 12 weeks were pooled together. Points from the study as a whole: Just a handful of AZD1222 recipients tested seropositive at baseline. A rise in Spike-specific TCR breadth and depth followed two AZD1222 doses. The span of vaccine-associated CD4 TCRs extended across spike, with dominance at 160-218 and 743-854.

Clones were read by immunoSEQ multiplex PCR, and TCRdb kept only the in-frame ones, dropping some. The profile shows approximately 120,000 clones, approximately 93% of them singletons. The length of the CDR3 is 14 residues. Germline V gene sequence: CDR1 SGHRS, CDR2 YFSETQ. V was pared by 0 bases and J by 0 bases, with 7 bases between. A word on this clone: The antigen is undetermined.

Sequences were derived from peripheral blood, sampled on day 0 of AZD1222 vaccination. The gene calls are TRBV5-1 and TRBJ2-7, with unresolved D. This TCR was recovered from an adult in good health. The chain's CDR3 is CASSLEVASYEQYF. Written as DNA, the CDR3 is TGCGCCAGCAGCTTGGAGGTGGCCTCCTACGAGCAGTACTTC.